This TCR beta chain appears in the sequencing data of a study of CD8+ T cells in alopecia areata. Remarks on this clone: Its antigen is still unknown.

Sequencing templates came from extracted RNA that was reverse transcribed into cDNA. Some clones are missing from TCRdb's copy, which holds only in-frame ones; the method was immunoSEQ multiplex PCR. The sample includes 190,000 or so clones, approximately 60% of them seen just once. Trimming removed 0 bases from V and 2 bases from J, with 18 bases in between. CDR1 is SGHRS, CDR2 YFSETQ, per germline. This CDR3 region has 18 residues. Study-level points and caveats: Sequenced scalp T cells also include alphabeta T cells resident in normal skin. Patients shared TCRs less clearly than mice did, possibly owing to HLA. Affected scalp, especially in alopecia totalis/universalis, had a higher clonality than normal scalp did.

Documented treatment: oral pan-JAK inhibitor, 5-10 mg twice daily. This clonotype was sampled from a human donor with alopecia areata. This material consisted of CD4+ T cells sorted from blood, taken at week 4, from a patient treated with tofacitinib. The chain joins TRBV5-1 to TRBJ1-5; unclear D gene. The CDR3 protein is CASSLVPGEGGGNQPQHF. The CDR3 nucleotides are TGCGCCAGCAGCTTGGTGCCAGGAGAGGGCGGCGGCAATCAGCCCCAGCATTTT.